Included here is one T cell receptor (beta chain) sequence, with context. Its antigen remains undetermined. No quality values exist for individual bases; no much larger clone is one base distant. These data come from a study of blood T cell repertoires in COVID-19 (dated by TCRdb to about 2020). The study in broad terms: Samples from collaborators originated in the United States, Italy and Spain and spanned both the acute and convalescent phases of COVID-19. The sample metadata nearly always contained a de-identified subject ID, COVID-19 status, age in years and sex. The samples were drawn from two sources: the first 160 participants of the ongoing ImmuneRACE study, and some 1,300 subjects contributed by 6 global collaborators. Where available, HLA class I and class II types were obtained from metadata supplied by the sample provider rather than from assay-based typing. Deeply sampled blood TCRbeta repertoires from subjects exposed to, actively infected with, or recovered from COVID-19 were included in the dataset. The repertoires were released in a freely available public database meant as a resource for research on the immune response to SARS-CoV-2. The prospective study material was composed of cDNA or gDNA derived from T cells, B-cell-depleted T cells, or PBMCs. What the research found in general, with its limitations: The quantity of clinical and demographic metadata differed by source and by participant and was supplied without curation.

TCRbeta CDR3 regions were amplified from genomic DNA using the immunoSEQ Assay, a bias-controlled multiplex PCR. From the authors' description of their analysis: Nucleated cell counts per sample were estimated from amplification of reference gene primers within the assay. To quantify the absolute abundance of each unique TCRbeta CDR3 rearrangement, sequence reads were collapsed and filtered. For each sample, productive Simpson clonality was calculated by taking the square root of Simpson's diversity index across productive rearrangements. In TCRdb, the immuneACCESS table is reduced to in-frame sequences with V and J assigned. These tables do not hold every clone; where another copy was compared, an unresolved V gene accounts for under half, and the others remain unexplained. From that table come the V and J calls and clone size; the DNA was used to work out D and trimming. This sample gives a few hundred thousand clones in total; approximately 85% of them show up just once. Roughly 0.87% of the sample rests with the top ten.

At one collaborating source in Seattle, patients were enrolled during active infection and were followed longitudinally through the course of disease. Each collaborating institution followed its own protocols to collect whole blood in K2EDTA tubes. For TCRbeta analysis, collaborators shipped samples in one of three forms: frozen whole blood, isolated PBMCs, or DNA extracted from either of those sample types. The CDR3 spans 15 residues, from the cysteine through the phenylalanine. The kept DNA is CDR3 alone, 45 bases in frame from the first base. Sequences KGHDR (CDR1) and SFDVKD (CDR2) are obtained from the germline V gene. V is clipped by 6 bases and J by 2 bases, and the sequence between their germline boundaries is 13 bases long.

The sample comprised peripheral blood. The TCR sequence derives from a human donor with COVID-19, enrolled during active disease. The donor label of this sample is uncertain. The receptor chain draws on TRBV24-1 and TRBJ1-5; TRBD1 is perhaps the D gene, given 5 matching bases. CDR3 sequence: CATSPPGGGNQPQHF. The DNA is as follows: TGTGCCACCAGTCCCCCCGGGGGAGGCAATCAGCCCCAGCATTTT.